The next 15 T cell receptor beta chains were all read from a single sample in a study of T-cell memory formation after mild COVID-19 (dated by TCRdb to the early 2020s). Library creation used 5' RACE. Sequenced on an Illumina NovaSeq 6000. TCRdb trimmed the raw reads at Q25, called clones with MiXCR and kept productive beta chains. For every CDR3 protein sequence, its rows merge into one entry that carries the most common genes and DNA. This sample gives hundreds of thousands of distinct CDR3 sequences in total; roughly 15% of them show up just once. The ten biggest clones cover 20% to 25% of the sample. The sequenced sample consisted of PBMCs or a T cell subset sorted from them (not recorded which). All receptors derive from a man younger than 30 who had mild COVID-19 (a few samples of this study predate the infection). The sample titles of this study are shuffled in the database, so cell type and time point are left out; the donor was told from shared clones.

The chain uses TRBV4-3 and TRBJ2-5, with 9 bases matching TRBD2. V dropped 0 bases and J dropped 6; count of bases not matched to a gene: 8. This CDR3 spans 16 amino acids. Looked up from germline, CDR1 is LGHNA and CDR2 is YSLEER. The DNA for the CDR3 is TGCGCCAGCAGCCAAGAGTCGGCGGGGGGGAGTAAGACCCAGTACTTC. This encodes CASSQESAGGSKTQYF.

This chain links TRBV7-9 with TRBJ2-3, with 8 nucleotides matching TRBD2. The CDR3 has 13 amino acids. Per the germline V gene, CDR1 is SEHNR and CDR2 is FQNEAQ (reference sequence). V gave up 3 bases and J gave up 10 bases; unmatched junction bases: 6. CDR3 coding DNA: TGTGCCAGCAGCTTCGGGGGGGACGCCTCGCAGTATTTT. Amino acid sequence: CASSFGGDASQYF.

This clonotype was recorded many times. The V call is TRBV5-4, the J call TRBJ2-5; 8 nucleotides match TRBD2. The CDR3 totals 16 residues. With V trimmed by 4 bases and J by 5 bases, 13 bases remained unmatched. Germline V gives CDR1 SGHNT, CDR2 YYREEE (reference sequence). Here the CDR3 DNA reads TGTGCCAGCAGCCCCCGGGGGGGGCAAAGCAGGGAGACCCAGTACTTC. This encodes CASSPRGGQSRETQYF.

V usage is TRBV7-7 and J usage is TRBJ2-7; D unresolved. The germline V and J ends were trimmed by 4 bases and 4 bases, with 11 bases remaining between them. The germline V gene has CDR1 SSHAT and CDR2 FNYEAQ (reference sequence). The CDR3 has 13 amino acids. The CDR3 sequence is CASSSGPRYEQYF. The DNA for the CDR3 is TGTGCCAGCAGCTCCGGACCGCGTTACGAGCAGTACTTC. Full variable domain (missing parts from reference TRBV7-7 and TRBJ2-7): GAGVSQSPRYKVTKRGQDVTLRCDPISSHATLYWYQQALGQGPEFLTYFNYEAQPDKSGLPSDRFSAERPEGSISTLTIQRTEQRDSAMYRCASSSGPRYEQYFGPGTRLTVT.

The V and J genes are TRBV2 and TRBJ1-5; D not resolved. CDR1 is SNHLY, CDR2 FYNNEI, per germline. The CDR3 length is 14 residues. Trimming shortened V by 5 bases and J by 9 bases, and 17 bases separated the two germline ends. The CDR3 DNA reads TGTGCCAGCAGTCTCGTCGCTCATGGCGGGCCCCAGCATTTT. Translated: CASSLVAHGGPQHF. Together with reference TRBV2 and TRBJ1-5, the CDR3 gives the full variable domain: EPEVTQTPSHQVTQMGQEVILRCVPISNHLYFYWYRQILGQKVEFLVSFYNNEISEKSEIFDDQFSVERPDGSNFTLKIRSTKLEDSAMYFCASSLVAHGGPQHFGDGTRLSIL.

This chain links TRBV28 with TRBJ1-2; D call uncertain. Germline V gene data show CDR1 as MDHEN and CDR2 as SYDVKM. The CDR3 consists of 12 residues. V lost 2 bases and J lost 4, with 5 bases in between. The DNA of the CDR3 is TGTGCCAGCAGTTTAGGTAGCTATGGCTACACCTTC. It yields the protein CASSLGSYGYTF.

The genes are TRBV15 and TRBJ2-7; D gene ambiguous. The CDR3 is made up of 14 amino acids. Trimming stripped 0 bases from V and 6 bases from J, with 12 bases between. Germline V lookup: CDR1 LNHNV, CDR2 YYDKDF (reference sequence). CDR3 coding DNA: TGTGCCACCAGCAGAGATTATGGGGTATCCGAGCAGTACTTC. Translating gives CATSRDYGVSEQYF.

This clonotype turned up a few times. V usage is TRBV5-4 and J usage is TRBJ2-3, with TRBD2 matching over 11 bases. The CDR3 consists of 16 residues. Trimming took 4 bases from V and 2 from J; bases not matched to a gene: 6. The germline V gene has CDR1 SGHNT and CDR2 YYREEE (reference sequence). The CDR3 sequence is CASSTGLAGPTDTQYF. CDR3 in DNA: TGTGCCAGCAGCACCGGACTAGCGGGCCCCACAGATACGCAGTATTTT. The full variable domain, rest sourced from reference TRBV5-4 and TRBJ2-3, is ETGVTQSPTHLIKTRGQQVTLRCSSQSGHNTVSWYQQALGQGPQFIFQYYREEENGRGNFPPRFSGLQFPNYSSELNVNALELDDSALYLCASSTGLAGPTDTQYFGPGTRLTVL.

The CDR3 DNA reads TGTGCCAGCAGACTTTGGGACCGTGGGAATTCACCCCTCCACTTT. Amino acid sequence: CASRLWDRGNSPLHF. The genes are TRBV27 and TRBJ1-6, with D possibly matching TRBD1 (5 bases). Trimming took off 6 bases at V and 7 bases at J, with 16 bases between the two ends. This CDR3 is 15 amino acids long. Germline V CDR1 and CDR2: MNHEY, SMNVEV (reference sequence).

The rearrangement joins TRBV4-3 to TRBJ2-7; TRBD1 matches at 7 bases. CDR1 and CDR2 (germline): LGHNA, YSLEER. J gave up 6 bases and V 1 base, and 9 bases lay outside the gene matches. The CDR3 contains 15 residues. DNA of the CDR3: TGCGCCAGCAGCCAAGCTTCGACAGGGCTGGCCGAGCAGTACTTC. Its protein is CASSQASTGLAEQYF.

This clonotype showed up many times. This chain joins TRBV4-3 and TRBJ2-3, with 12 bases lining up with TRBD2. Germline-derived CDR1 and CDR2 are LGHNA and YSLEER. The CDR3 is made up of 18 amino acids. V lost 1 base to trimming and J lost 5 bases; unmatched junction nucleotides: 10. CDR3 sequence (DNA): TGCGCCAGCAGCCAAGTTGCCCCTAGCGGGGGGGCCCGAGATACGCAGTATTTT. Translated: CASSQVAPSGGARDTQYF.

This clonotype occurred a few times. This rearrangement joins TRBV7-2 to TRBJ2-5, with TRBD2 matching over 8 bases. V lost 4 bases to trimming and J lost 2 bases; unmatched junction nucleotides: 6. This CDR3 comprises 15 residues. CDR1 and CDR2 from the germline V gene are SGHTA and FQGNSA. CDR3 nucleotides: TGTGCCAGCAGCTCGTTAGCGGGGAGGCAAGAGACCCAGTACTTC. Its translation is CASSSLAGRQETQYF.

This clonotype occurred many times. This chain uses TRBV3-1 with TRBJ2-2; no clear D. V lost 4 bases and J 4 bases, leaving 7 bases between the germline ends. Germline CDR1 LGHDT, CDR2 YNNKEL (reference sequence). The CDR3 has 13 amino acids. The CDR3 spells CASSRRATGELFF. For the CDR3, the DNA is TGTGCCAGCAGCCGCCGGGCCACCGGGGAGCTGTTTTTT.

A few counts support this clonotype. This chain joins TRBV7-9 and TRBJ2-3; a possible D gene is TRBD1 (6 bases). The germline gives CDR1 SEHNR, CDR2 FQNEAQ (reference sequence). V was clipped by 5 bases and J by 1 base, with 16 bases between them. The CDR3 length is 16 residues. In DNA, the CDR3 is TGTGCCAGCAGCATTCACAGGGTTTCGGGCACAGATACGCAGTATTTT. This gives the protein CASSIHRVSGTDTQYF.

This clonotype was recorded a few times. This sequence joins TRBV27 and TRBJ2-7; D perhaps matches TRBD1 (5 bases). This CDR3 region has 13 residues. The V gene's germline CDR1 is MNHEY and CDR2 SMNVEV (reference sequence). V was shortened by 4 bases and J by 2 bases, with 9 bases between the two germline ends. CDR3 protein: CASSYRPPYEQYF. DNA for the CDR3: TGTGCCAGCAGTTACAGGCCCCCCTACGAGCAGTACTTC.